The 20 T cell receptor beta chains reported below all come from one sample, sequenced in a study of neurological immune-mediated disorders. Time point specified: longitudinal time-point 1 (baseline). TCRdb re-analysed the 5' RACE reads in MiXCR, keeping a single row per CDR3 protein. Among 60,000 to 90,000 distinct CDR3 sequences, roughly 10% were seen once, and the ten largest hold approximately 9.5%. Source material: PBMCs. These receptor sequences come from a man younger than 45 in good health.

CDR3 in DNA: TGTGCCAGCAGTTTTTCAGGCGAGCAGTTCTTC. Its protein is CASSFSGEQFF. V gene TRBV12-3 or TRBV12-4 combines with J gene TRBJ2-1, with unresolved D. V was cut by 3 bases and J by 10 bases, with 7 bases left in between. CDR3 length: 11 residues.

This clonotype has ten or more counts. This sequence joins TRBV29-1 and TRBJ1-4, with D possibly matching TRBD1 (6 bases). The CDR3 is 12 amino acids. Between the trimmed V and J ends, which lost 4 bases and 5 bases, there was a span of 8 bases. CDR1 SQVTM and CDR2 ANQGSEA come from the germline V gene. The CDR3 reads CSVGTANEKLFF. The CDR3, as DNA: TGCAGCGTTGGGACAGCAAATGAAAAACTGTTTTTT. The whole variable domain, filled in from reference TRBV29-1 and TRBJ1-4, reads SAVISQKPSRDICQRGTSLTIQCQVDSQVTMMFWYRQQPGQSLTLIATANQGSEATYESGFVIDKFPISRPNLTFSTLTVSNMSPEDSSIYLCSVGTANEKLFFGSGTQLSVL.

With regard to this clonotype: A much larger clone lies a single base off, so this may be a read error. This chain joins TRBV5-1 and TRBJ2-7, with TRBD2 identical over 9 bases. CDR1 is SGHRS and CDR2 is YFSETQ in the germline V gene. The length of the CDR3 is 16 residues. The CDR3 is CTSSLAGSGSSYEQYF. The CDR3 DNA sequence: TGCACCAGCAGCTTGGCCGGTAGCGGGAGCTCCTACGAGCAGTACTTC.

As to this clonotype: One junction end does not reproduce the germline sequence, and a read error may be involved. The CDR3, as DNA: TGTGCCAACAGCTTGGGCCGTCGGGAGACCCAGTACTTC. It codes for CANSLGRRETQYF. The V gene is TRBV5-4, the J gene TRBJ2-5; no clear D gene. Germline CDR1 SGHNT, CDR2 YYREEE (reference sequence). The CDR3 runs 13 residues.

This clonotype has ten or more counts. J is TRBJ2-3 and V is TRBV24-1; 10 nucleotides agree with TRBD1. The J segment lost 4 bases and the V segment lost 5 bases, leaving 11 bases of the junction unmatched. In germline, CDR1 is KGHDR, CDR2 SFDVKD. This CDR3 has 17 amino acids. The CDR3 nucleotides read TGTGCCACCAGTGGTCCAACGCCGGGACAGGGGCCAGATACGCAGTATTTT. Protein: CATSGPTPGQGPDTQYF.

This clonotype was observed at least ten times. For the CDR3, the DNA is TGTGCCAGCAGCTTTGGTCGAGACACTGAAGCTTTCTTT. Its protein product is CASSFGRDTEAFF. The chain recombines TRBV11-2 with TRBJ1-1; no reliable D call. This CDR3 is built from 13 residues. Trimming pared 3 bases from V and 3 bases from J, leaving 8 bases between. Germline V lookup: CDR1 SGHAT, CDR2 FQNNGV.

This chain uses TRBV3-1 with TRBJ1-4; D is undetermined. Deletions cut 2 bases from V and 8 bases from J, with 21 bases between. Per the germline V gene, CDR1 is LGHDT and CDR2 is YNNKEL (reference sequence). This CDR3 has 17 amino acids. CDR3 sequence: CASSQRAILGAGEKLFF. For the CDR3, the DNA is TGTGCCAGCAGCCAACGGGCCATTTTAGGCGCTGGGGAAAAACTGTTTTTT.

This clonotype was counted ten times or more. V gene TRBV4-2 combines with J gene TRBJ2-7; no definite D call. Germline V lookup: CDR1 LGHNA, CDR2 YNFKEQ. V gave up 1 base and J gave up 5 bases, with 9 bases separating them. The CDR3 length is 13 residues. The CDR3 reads CASSQVTDNEQYF. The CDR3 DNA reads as TGTGCCAGCAGCCAAGTGACCGACAACGAGCAGTACTTC.

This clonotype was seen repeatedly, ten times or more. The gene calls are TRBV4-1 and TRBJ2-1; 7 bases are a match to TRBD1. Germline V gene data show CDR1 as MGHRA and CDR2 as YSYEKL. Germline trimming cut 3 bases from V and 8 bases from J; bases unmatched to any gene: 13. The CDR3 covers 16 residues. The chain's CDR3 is CASSQDRQGWLDEQFF. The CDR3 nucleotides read TGCGCCAGCAGCCAGGATAGACAGGGTTGGTTAGATGAGCAGTTCTTC.

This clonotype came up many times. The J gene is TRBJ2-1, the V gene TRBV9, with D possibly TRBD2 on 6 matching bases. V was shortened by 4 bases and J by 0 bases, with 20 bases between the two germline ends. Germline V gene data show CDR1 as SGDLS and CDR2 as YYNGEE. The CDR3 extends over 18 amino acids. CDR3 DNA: TGTGCCAGCAGCCTTACAACCTCTAGCGCCAGCTCCTACAATGAGCAGTTCTTC. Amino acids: CASSLTTSSASSYNEQFF.

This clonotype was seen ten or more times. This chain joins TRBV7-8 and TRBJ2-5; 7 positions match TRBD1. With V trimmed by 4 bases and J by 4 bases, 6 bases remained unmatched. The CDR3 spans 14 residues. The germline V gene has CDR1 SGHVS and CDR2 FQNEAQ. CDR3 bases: TGTGCCAGCAGCTGGGGACAGAGTATAGAGACCCAGTACTTC. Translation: CASSWGQSIETQYF.

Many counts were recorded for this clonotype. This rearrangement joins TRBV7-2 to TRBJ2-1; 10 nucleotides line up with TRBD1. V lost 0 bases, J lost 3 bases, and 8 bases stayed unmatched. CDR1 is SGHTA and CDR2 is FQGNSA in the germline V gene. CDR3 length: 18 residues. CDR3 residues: CASSLAGQGIPVYNEQFF. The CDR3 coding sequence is TGTGCCAGCAGCTTAGCGGGACAGGGGATCCCTGTCTACAATGAGCAGTTCTTC.

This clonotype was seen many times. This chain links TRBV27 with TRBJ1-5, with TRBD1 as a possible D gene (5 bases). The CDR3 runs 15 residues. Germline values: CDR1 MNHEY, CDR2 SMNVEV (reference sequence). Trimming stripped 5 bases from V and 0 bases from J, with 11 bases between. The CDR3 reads CASSPQGYSNQPQHF. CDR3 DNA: TGTGCCAGCAGTCCCCAGGGTTATAGCAATCAGCCCCAGCATTTT.

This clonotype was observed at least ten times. The CDR3: CASSRTGSGTEAFF. For the CDR3, the DNA is TGTGCCAGCAGTCGGACAGGCTCAGGCACTGAAGCTTTCTTT. The chain combines TRBV12-3 or TRBV12-4 with TRBJ1-1; 7 bases agree with TRBD1. This CDR3 contains 14 residues. V lost 5 bases and J lost 4; bases outside the gene matches: 7.

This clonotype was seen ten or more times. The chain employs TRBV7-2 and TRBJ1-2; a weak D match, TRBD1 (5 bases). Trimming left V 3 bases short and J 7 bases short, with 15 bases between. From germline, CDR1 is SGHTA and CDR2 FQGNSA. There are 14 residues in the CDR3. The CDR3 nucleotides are TGTGCCAGCAGCTTCGACAGTGCCAGTCCTGGCTACACCTTC. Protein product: CASSFDSASPGYTF.

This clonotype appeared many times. CDR3 coding DNA: TGCAGTGCTGCCCTTAGAAGCGGGAGCTCCTACAATGAGCAGTTCTTC. Its protein product is CSAALRSGSSYNEQFF. The chain has TRBV20-1 and TRBJ2-1, with 8 bases identical to TRBD2. The V gene's germline CDR1 is DFQATT and CDR2 SNEGSKA (reference sequence). Unmatched junction bases numbered 9, after V lost 5 bases and J lost 0 bases. There are 16 residues in the CDR3.

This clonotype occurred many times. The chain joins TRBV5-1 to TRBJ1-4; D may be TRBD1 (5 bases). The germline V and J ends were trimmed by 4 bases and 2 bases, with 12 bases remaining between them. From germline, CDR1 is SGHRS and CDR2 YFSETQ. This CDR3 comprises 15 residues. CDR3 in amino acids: CASSPGGNTNEKLFF. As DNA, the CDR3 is TGCGCCAGCAGCCCCGGGGGGAACACTAATGAAAAACTGTTTTTT.

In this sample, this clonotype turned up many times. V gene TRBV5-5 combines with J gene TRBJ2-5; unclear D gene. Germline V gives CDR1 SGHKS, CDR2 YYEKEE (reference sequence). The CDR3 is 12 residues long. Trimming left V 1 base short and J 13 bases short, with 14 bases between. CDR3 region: CASSLIGIPPYF. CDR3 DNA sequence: TGTGCCAGCAGCTTGATAGGCATTCCGCCGTACTTC.

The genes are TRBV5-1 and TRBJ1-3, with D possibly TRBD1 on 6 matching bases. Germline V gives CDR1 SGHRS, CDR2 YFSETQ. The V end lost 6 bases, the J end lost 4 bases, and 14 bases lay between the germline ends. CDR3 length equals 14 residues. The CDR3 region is CASNAPGQGNTIYF. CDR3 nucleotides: TGCGCCAGCAACGCACCGGGACAAGGAAACACCATATATTTT.

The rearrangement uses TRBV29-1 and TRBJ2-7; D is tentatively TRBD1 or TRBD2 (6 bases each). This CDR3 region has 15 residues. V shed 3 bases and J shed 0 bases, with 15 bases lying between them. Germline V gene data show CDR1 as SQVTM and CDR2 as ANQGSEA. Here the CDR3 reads CSVEGGGELSYEQYF. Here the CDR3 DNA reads TGCAGCGTTGAGGGGGGCGGCGAACTCTCCTACGAGCAGTACTTC.